The sequence of this T cell receptor beta chain was determined in a study of shared clonotypes between healthy human individuals. Trimming removed 1 base from V and 0 bases from J, with 10 bases in between. Germline V CDR1 and CDR2: SGHTA, FQGNSA. This CDR3 has 16 amino acids. Input per replicate PCR of unsorted PBMC was roughly 290 ng DNA, corresponding to around 28,000 T cell genomes. Unsorted PBMC DNA went through sequencing on ten immunoSEQ deep assay plates. Study processing details: There were no quality scores in the junction-only immunoSEQ sequences, so filtering differed. Sequencing was performed with immunoSEQ multiplex PCR; in TCRdb, only in-frame clones are kept and a portion is missing. V, J and clone size reflect that table, while D and trimming were determined from the DNA. The sample lists fewer than 550,000 clones, 60% to 80% seen once, with around 13% in the top ten.

The rearrangement links TRBV7-2 to TRBJ2-1, with D perhaps matching TRBD2 (6 bases). The sequenced sample was PBMCs. This TCR came from a woman in her thirties or forties in good health. Some clones in this sample may be carry-over from other donors' samples. In DNA, the CDR3 is TGTGCCAGCAGCTTAGTGGGCGGGGCCTCCTACAATGAGCAGTTCTTC. As protein: CASSLVGGASYNEQFF.